Listed below are T cell receptor beta chains from one sample, sequenced in a study of regulatory T cells in long-lasting Graves disease. TCRdb called the multiplex PCR reads again in MiXCR, with one record for every CDR3 protein. The table includes more than 650,000 distinct CDR3 sequences, 25% to 35% detected once. The starting material was peripheral blood mononuclear cells (PBMCs), obtained when the disease was refractory, from a patient treated with antithyroid drugs. All receptors come from a female donor with Graves disease. The CDR3 runs from the conserved cysteine through the conserved F or W. A D gene is named only where the DNA matches it firmly. Size is stated for part of the rows, as once, few or many counts, or as a class when the clone is expanded.

TRBV6-2/TRBV6-3,-,TRBJ1-4,many,TGTGCCAGCACACGAGGACGGAATGAAAAACTGTTTTTT,CASTRGRNEKLFF
TRBV20-1,-,TRBJ1-1,many,TGCAGTGCTTTCCCCGCCGGAATGAACACTGAAGCTTTCTTT,CSAFPAGMNTEAFF
TRBV5-5,-,TRBJ1-1,-,TGTGCCAGCAGCGGAGTCCAGGCCAGCACTGAAGCTTTCTTT,CASSGVQASTEAFF
TRBV7-6,-,TRBJ1-5,-,TGTGCCAGCAGCTTAGGGGGGGCCTATAGCAATCAGCCCCAGCATTTT,CASSLGGAYSNQPQHF
TRBV6-1,-,TRBJ1-6,-,TGTGCCAGCAGCTATGGGACCGGTAATTCACCCCTCCACTTT,CASSYGTGNSPLHF
TRBV30,-,TRBJ2-3,-,TGTGCCTGGAGTGTACAGGACTACGAGGGCGAGTATTTT,CAWSVQDYEGEYF
TRBV11-2,TRBD2,TRBJ2-7,few,TGTGCCAGCAGCTTAAATTTCGTAGCGGGAGGAATCGAGCAGTACTTC,CASSLNFVAGGIEQYF
TRBV9,TRBD1,TRBJ2-7,-,TGTGCCAGCAGCGTCGGCGGGACAGGGGGATACGAGCAGTACTTC,CASSVGGTGGYEQYF
TRBV20-1,-,TRBJ1-4,few,TGCAGTGCTAGAGATCGGACGGCAACTAATGAAAAACTGTTTTTT,CSARDRTATNEKLFF
TRBV6-2/TRBV6-3,-,TRBJ2-7,few,TGTGCCAGCAGTTACTCGAAACGCCCACGGGGCCACAAATCCCACTTCTACGAGCAGTACTTC,CASSYSKRPRGHKSHFYEQYF
TRBV28,-,TRBJ1-2,many,TGTGCCAGCAGTTTGGGGGGGACAATGTGGGGCTACACCTTC,CASSLGGTMWGYTF